The next 21 T cell receptor beta chains were all read from a single sample in a study of blood T cell repertoires in COVID-19. Sequenced by immunoSEQ multiplex PCR; TCRdb stores in-frame clones only, minus some. The repertoire holds approximately 250,000 clones, 75% to 90% seen once, with roughly 1.8% in the top ten. The sequenced material came from peripheral blood. The receptors derive from a young man with active or convalescent COVID-19.

The chain employs TRBV3-1 (or the pseudogene TRBV3-2) and TRBJ2-5; TRBD2 matches at 8 bases. This CDR3 has 17 amino acids. Germline V gene data show CDR1 as LGHDT and CDR2 as YNNKEL (reference sequence). The V and J ends lost 4 bases and 4 bases, in that order; junction bases with no gene match: 14. The CDR3: CASSRLGRGGRSETQYF. As DNA, the CDR3 is TGTGCCAGCAGCCGGCTAGGTCGGGGGGGACGGTCAGAGACCCAGTACTTC.

The chain uses TRBV7-6 and TRBJ2-1, with 8 bases that match TRBD1. The CDR3 totals 14 residues. Germline values: CDR1 SGHVS, CDR2 FNYEAQ. After removal of 1 base from V and 9 bases from J, the junction contained 5 bases not matched to a gene. Here the CDR3 DNA reads TGTGCCAGCAGCTTAGGGGGGACAGGATTTGAGCAGTTCTTC. Amino acid sequence: CASSLGGTGFEQFF.

V is TRBV3-1 (or the pseudogene TRBV3-2) and J is TRBJ2-1; 7 bases line up with TRBD2. Germline CDR1 and CDR2: LGHDT and YNNKEL (reference sequence). CDR3 size: 16 residues. V lost 7 bases and J lost 3; bases outside the gene matches: 12. CDR3 sequence reads: CASTENWGGDYNEQFF. DNA for the CDR3: TGTGCCAGCACGGAAAACTGGGGGGGGGACTACAATGAGCAGTTCTTC.

The J gene is TRBJ1-4, the V gene TRBV4-1; D not resolved. This CDR3 comprises 16 residues. The V end lost 3 bases, the J end lost 4 bases, and 15 bases lay between the germline ends. Germline CDR1 is MGHRA and CDR2 is YSYEKL. The CDR3 loop reads CASSHRTGELNEKLFF. The CDR3 DNA follows: TGCGCCAGCAGCCATCGGACGGGAGAGCTTAATGAAAAACTGTTTTTT.

This chain joins TRBV14 and TRBJ1-2; D uncertain. Trimming removed 1 base at V and 4 bases at J, with 10 bases between. Germline CDR1 and CDR2: SGHDN and FVKESK. This CDR3 is built from 14 residues. In nucleotides, the CDR3 is TGTGCCAGCAGCCAAGGCTTGGCAGTCTATGGCTACACCTTC. Its protein is CASSQGLAVYGYTF.

V gene TRBV10-3 combines with J gene TRBJ1-1; no reliable D call. There are 12 residues in the CDR3. V was shortened by 3 bases and J by 3 bases, with 5 bases between the two germline ends. Germline V gives CDR1 ENHRY, CDR2 SYGVKD. CDR3 amino acids: CAISDGDTEAFF. Written as DNA, the CDR3 is TGTGCCATCAGTGACGGGGACACTGAAGCTTTCTTT.

V and J are TRBV9 and TRBJ1-3; the D is unclear. The CDR3 spans 12 residues. V was clipped by 7 bases and J by 4 bases, with 9 bases between them. Per the germline V gene, CDR1 is SGDLS and CDR2 is YYNGEE. The CDR3: CASRTSGNTIYF. In nucleotides, the CDR3 is TGTGCCAGCCGCACTTCGGGAAACACCATATATTTT. Together with reference TRBV9 and TRBJ1-3, the CDR3 gives the full variable domain: DSGVTQTPKHLITATGQRVTLRCSPRSGDLSVYWYQQSLDQGLQFLIQYYNGEERAKGNILERFSAQQFPDLHSELNLSSLELGDSALYFCASRTSGNTIYFGEGSWLTVV.

The rearrangement links TRBV19 to TRBJ1-4; 7 bases map to TRBD1. V shed 5 bases, J shed 5 bases, and the junction held 5 bases outside the gene matches. Germline assignment: CDR1 LNHDA and CDR2 SQIVND (reference sequence). CDR3 length: 14 residues. CDR3 protein: CASSGGTENEKLFF. CDR3 DNA sequence: TGTGCCAGTAGTGGCGGGACAGAGAATGAAAAACTGTTTTTT.

The rearrangement uses TRBV5-1 and TRBJ2-3, with D uncertain. Trimming removed 0 bases from V and 4 bases from J, with 12 bases in between. Per the germline V gene, CDR1 is SGHRS and CDR2 is YFSETQ. The length of the CDR3 is 15 residues. CDR3 in amino acids: CASSLGQVLADTQYF. The CDR3 nucleotides read TGCGCCAGCAGCTTGGGTCAGGTCTTGGCAGATACGCAGTATTTT.

The chain has TRBV6-6 and TRBJ2-5; 7 bases line up with TRBD1. The CDR3 has 16 residues. The germline V gene encodes CDR1 MNHNY and CDR2 SVGAGI (reference sequence). Losses at the gene ends were 1 base for V and 6 bases for J; bases not matched to a gene: 11. Written as DNA, the CDR3 is TGTGCCAGCAGTTACTTGAAGCGAGGACAGGTGAAGACCCAGTACTTC. Translated, it gives CASSYLKRGQVKTQYF.

V gene TRBV11-3 combines with J gene TRBJ2-1; D not certain. V was shortened by 1 base and J by 3 bases, with 10 bases between the two germline ends. Germline V CDR1 and CDR2: SGHNT, YENEEA. This CDR3 spans 15 amino acids. Here the CDR3 reads CASSLGGRYYNEQFF. The CDR3 DNA reads TGTGCCAGCAGCTTAGGTGGGCGATACTACAATGAGCAGTTCTTC.

This clone has only one observation. V and J are TRBV4-2 and TRBJ2-5, with 10 nucleotides matching TRBD2. Germline assignment: CDR1 LGHNA and CDR2 YNFKEQ. The CDR3 runs to 16 residues. The ends lost 0 bases at V and 5 bases at J; junction bases unmatched: 6. The CDR3 spells CASSQDRAGGLETQYF. Written as DNA, the CDR3 is TGTGCCAGCAGCCAAGATCGAGCGGGGGGGCTGGAGACCCAGTACTTC.

This sequence joins TRBV19 and TRBJ1-5; D possibly corresponds to TRBD1 (5 bases). Germline V gene data show CDR1 as LNHDA and CDR2 as SQIVND (reference sequence). This CDR3 is built from 16 residues. The V gene lost 5 bases and the J gene lost 1 base, with 15 bases spanning the gap. CDR3 bases: TGTGCCAGTAGTGTCCAAGAACAGGTCAGCAATCAGCCCCAGCATTTT. Residues: CASSVQEQVSNQPQHF.

The chain uses TRBV6-5 and TRBJ2-3, with TRBD2 matching over 9 bases. The CDR3 loop spans 16 amino acids. Trimming at V came to 3 bases and at J to 1 base, leaving 5 bases not matched to a gene. Germline V gene sequence: CDR1 MNHEY, CDR2 SVGAGI. CDR3 in amino acids: CASSYHRTSGTDTQYF. In DNA, the CDR3 is TGTGCCAGCAGTTATCATCGGACTAGCGGCACAGATACGCAGTATTTT.

This chain connects TRBV30 to TRBJ1-1, with D tentatively TRBD1 (5 bases). The CDR3 extends over 11 amino acids. V was cut by 4 bases and J by 13 bases, with 16 bases left in between. The germline V gene encodes CDR1 GTSNPN and CDR2 SVGIG (reference sequence). The CDR3 sequence: CAWTKDRKVFF. The DNA for the CDR3 is TGTGCCTGGACCAAAGACAGAAAGGTTTTCTTT. The full variable domain, rest sourced from reference TRBV30 and TRBJ1-1, is SQTIHQWPATLVQPVGSPLSLECTVEGTSNPNLYWYRQAAGRGLQLLFYSVGIGQISSEVPQNLSASRPQDRQFILSSKKLLLSDSGFYLCAWTKDRKVFFGQGTRLTVV.

The chain recombines TRBV3-1 (or the pseudogene TRBV3-2) with TRBJ2-3; possible D gene TRBD1, 5 bases. The CDR3 contains 15 residues. Germline assignment: CDR1 LGHDT and CDR2 YNNKEL (reference sequence). V gave up 1 base and J gave up 7 bases, with 15 bases separating them. The CDR3 coding sequence is TGTGCCAGCAGCCAAGTACTTGCGACAGCCCATACGCAGTATTTT. Translated, it gives CASSQVLATAHTQYF.

This chain connects TRBV7-3 to TRBJ1-1, with 8 nucleotides matching TRBD1. This CDR3 spans 17 amino acids. CDR1 and CDR2 (germline): SGHTA, FQGTGA. V was pared by 0 bases and J by 3 bases, with 9 bases of the junction left unmatched. CDR3 protein: CASSLTGTGLMDTEAFF. The CDR3 region has the DNA TGTGCCAGCAGCTTAACCGGGACAGGTTTGATGGACACTGAAGCTTTCTTT.

V usage is TRBV12-5 and J usage is TRBJ1-1, with 7 bases aligning to TRBD1. Germline V gene lookup returns CDR1 LGHNT and CDR2 FRNRAP. V lost 1 base, J lost 7 bases, and 0 bases stayed unmatched. This CDR3 has 12 residues. The CDR3 protein is CASGLDRGEAFF. The CDR3 DNA sequence: TGTGCTAGTGGTTTGGACAGGGGTGAAGCTTTCTTT.

The chain has TRBV24-1 and TRBJ1-6; unclear D gene. This CDR3 is built from 19 residues. CDR1 is KGHDR, CDR2 SFDVKD, per germline. Trimming took 0 bases from V and 1 from J, leaving 15 bases between them. In nucleotides, the CDR3 is TGTGCCACCAGTGATTTGCAACCGATCTATCGTTCCTATAATTCACCCCTCCACTTT. Amino acid sequence: CATSDLQPIYRSYNSPLHF.

This chain uses TRBV10-1 with TRBJ1-2; tentatively, D is TRBD1 (5 bases). The CDR3 covers 13 residues. In germline, CDR1 is WNHNN, CDR2 SYGVQD (reference sequence). Deletions cut 2 bases from V and 3 bases from J, with 7 bases between. CDR3 protein: CASSEARDYGYTF. DNA of the CDR3: TGCGCCAGCAGTGAGGCCAGGGACTATGGCTACACCTTC.

This chain connects TRBV6-2 or TRBV6-3 to TRBJ2-7, with 7 bases identical to TRBD1. The CDR3 sequence is 14 residues long. CDR1 and CDR2 (germline): MNHEY, SVGEGT. The V gene end was trimmed by 4 bases and the J gene end by 0 bases; junction bases not matched to a gene: 3. For the CDR3, the DNA is TGTGCCAGCAGTTGGACAGGCGTCTCCTACGAGCAGTACTTC. Protein sequence: CASSWTGVSYEQYF.